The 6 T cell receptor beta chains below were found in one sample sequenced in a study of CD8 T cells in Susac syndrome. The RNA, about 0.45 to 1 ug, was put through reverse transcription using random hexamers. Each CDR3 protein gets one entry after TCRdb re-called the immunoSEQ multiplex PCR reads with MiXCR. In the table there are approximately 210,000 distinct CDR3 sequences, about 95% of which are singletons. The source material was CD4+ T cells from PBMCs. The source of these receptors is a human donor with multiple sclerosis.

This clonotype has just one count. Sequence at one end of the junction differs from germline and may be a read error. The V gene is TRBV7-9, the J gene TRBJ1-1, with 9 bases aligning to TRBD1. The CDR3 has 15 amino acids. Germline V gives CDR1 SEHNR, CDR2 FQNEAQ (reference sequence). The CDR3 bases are TGTGCCAGCAGCGTTACAGGACAGGGGAACGCTGAAGCTTTCTTT. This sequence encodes CASSVTGQGNAEAFF.

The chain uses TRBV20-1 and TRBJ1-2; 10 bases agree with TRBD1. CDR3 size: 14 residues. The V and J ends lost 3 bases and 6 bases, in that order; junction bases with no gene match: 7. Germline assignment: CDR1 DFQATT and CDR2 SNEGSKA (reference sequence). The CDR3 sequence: CSASRGTGDDGYTF. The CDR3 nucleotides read TGCAGTGCTAGTCGCGGGACAGGGGATGATGGCTACACCTTC.

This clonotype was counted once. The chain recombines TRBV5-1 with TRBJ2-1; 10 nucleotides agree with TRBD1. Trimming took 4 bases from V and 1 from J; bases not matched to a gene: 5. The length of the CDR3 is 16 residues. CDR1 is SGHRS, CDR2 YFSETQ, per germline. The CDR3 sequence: CASSIPGQGSYNEQFF. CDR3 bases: TGCGCCAGCAGCATACCGGGACAGGGGTCCTACAATGAGCAGTTCTTC.

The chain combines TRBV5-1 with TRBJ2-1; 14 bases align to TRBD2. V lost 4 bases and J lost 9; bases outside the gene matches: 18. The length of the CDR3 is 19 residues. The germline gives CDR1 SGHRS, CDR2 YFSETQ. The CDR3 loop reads CASSPNRLAGGPSGSEQFF. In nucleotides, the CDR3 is TGCGCCAGCAGCCCAAACAGACTAGCGGGAGGGCCCTCGGGGAGTGAGCAGTTCTTC.

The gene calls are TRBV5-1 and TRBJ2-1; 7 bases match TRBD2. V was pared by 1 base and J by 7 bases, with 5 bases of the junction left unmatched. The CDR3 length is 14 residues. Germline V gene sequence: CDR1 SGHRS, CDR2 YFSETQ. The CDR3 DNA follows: TGCGCCAGCAGCTTGAGCGGGGTAGTGAATGAGCAGTTCTTC. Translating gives CASSLSGVVNEQFF.

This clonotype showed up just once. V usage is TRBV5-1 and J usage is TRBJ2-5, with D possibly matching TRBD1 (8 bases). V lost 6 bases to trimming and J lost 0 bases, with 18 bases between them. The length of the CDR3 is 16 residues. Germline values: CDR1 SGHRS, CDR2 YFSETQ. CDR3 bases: TGCGCCAGCACCGATTACAGGGGGGGCTACCAAGAGACCCAGTACTTC. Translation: CASTDYRGGYQETQYF. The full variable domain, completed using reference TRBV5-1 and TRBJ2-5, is KAGVTQTPRYLIKTRGQQVTLSCSPISGHRSVSWYQQTPGQGLQFLFEYFSETQRNKGNFPGRFSGRQFSNSRSEMNVSTLELGDSALYLCASTDYRGGYQETQYFGPGTRLLVL.